Shown below are 32 T cell receptor beta chains from a single sample sequenced in a study of early T cells in non-severe SARS-CoV-2 infection. In TCRdb, the 5' RACE reads were re-called with MiXCR into one record per CDR3 protein. This sample has approximately 97,000 distinct CDR3 sequences, with roughly 9.6% found just once. Sequencing used whole blood, obtained at baseline. The receptors shown here come from an adult who was a healthcare worker with PCR-confirmed SARS-CoV-2 infection or an uninfected control (not recorded which).

This chain joins TRBV7-6 and TRBJ2-7, with 10 bases fitting TRBD2. The CDR3 spans 16 residues. V lost 2 bases to trimming and J lost 3 bases; unmatched junction nucleotides: 7. Germline loops: CDR1 SGHVS, CDR2 FNYEAQ. The DNA of the CDR3 is TGTGCCAGCAGCTTATCCGTAGCGGGGGGAAACTACGAGCAGTACTTC. Protein product: CASSLSVAGGNYEQYF.

This clonotype appeared many times. The chain combines TRBV7-8 with TRBJ2-7; TRBD1 agrees at 7 bases. Germline CDR1 and CDR2: SGHVS and FQNEAQ. The ends lost 5 bases at V and 6 bases at J; junction bases unmatched: 13. This CDR3 comprises 15 residues. The CDR3 region is CASSPRGAAGGEQYF. In DNA, the CDR3 is TGTGCCAGCAGCCCCCGGGGAGCGGCAGGGGGCGAGCAGTACTTC.

As for this clonotype: A much larger clone is a single base away; this may be a read error. The chain is built from TRBV7-8 and TRBJ2-3; D is ambiguous. This CDR3 region has 13 residues. The germline CDR1 and CDR2 sequences are SGHVS and FQNEAQ. The CDR3 nucleotides are TGTGTCAGCAGCTTTGGCAGCACAGATACGCAGTATTTT. Encoded protein: CVSSFGSTDTQYF.

This clonotype has a handful of counts. The J gene is TRBJ2-1, the V gene TRBV20-1; possible D gene TRBD2, 5 bases. V was pared by 6 bases and J by 7 bases, with 16 bases between. Germline V lookup: CDR1 DFQATT, CDR2 SNEGSKA (reference sequence). There are 13 residues in the CDR3. The CDR3 DNA sequence: TGCAGTGCCATTAAAAACGGCGGGAATGAGCAGTTCTTC. It is translated as CSAIKNGGNEQFF.

This clonotype was detected many times. J is TRBJ1-5 and V is TRBV20-1; D is possibly TRBD1 (6 bases). Germline loops: CDR1 DFQATT, CDR2 SNEGSKA (reference sequence). This CDR3 is 13 amino acids long. Between the trimmed V and J ends, which lost 3 bases and 5 bases, there was a span of 11 bases. The CDR3: CSARVTGHQPQHF. The CDR3 DNA is TGCAGTGCTAGGGTTACAGGGCATCAGCCCCAGCATTTT.

V is TRBV19 and J is TRBJ2-1, with TRBD2 matching over 8 bases. The CDR3 spans 15 residues. Germline CDR1 reads LNHDA; CDR2 reads SQIVND (reference sequence). Losses at the gene ends were 4 bases for V and 5 bases for J; bases not matched to a gene: 7. The CDR3 DNA follows: TGTGCCAGTAGTAGCGCCGGGACTAGACACAATGAGCAGTTCTTC. Protein product: CASSSAGTRHNEQFF.

Only a few counts were recorded for this clonotype. The rearrangement uses TRBV3-1 and TRBJ2-7, with D perhaps TRBD1 (5 bases). V was cut by 0 bases and J by 12 bases, with 18 bases left in between. This CDR3 spans 14 amino acids. The germline V gene encodes CDR1 LGHDT and CDR2 YNNKEL (reference sequence). CDR3 nucleotides: TGTGCCAGCAGCCAAGAAAGGCTTTCTTCAGGGCGGTACTTC. It yields the protein CASSQERLSSGRYF.

At least ten counts were recorded for this clonotype. The CDR3 region is CASSPRTAGPYEQYF. The CDR3, as DNA: TGTGCCAGCAGCCCGAGAACGGCGGGACCCTACGAGCAGTACTTC. The V and J genes are TRBV11-3 and TRBJ2-7; TRBD2 is a possible D gene (6 bases). The CDR3 consists of 15 residues. V was cut by 5 bases and J by 2 bases, with 16 bases left in between. The germline V gene has CDR1 SGHNT and CDR2 YENEEA. The variable domain in full, completed from reference TRBV11-3 and TRBJ2-7, reads EAGVVQSPRYKIIEKKQPVAFWCNPISGHNTLYWYLQNLGQGPELLIRYENEEAVDDSQLPKDRFSAERLKGVDSTLKIQPAELGDSAVYLCASSPRTAGPYEQYFGPGTRLTVT.

This sequence joins TRBV10-1 and TRBJ1-4; D remains unclear. Deletions cut 5 bases from V and 6 bases from J, with 10 bases between. This CDR3 is built from 13 residues. Germline lookup yields CDR1 WNHNN and CDR2 SYGVQD (reference sequence). CDR3 loop: CASSPGIYEKLFF. CDR3 nucleotides: TGCGCCAGCAGTCCGGGGATATATGAAAAACTGTTTTTT.

The chain employs TRBV5-1 and TRBJ2-7; no firm D call. Trimming cost V 0 bases and J 7 bases, with 11 bases left between them. Germline V gives CDR1 SGHRS, CDR2 YFSETQ. The CDR3 totals 13 residues. CDR3 amino acids: CASSLDWLEEQYF. The CDR3 DNA reads TGCGCCAGCAGCTTGGACTGGCTGGAGGAGCAGTACTTC.

V and J are TRBV24-1 and TRBJ2-1, with a weak D call TRBD2 (5 bases). Germline-derived CDR1 and CDR2 are KGHDR and SFDVKD. Deletions cut 4 bases from V and 2 bases from J, with 14 bases between. The CDR3 sequence is 16 residues long. The chain's CDR3 is CATSDSTRNPYNEQFF. CDR3 nucleotides: TGTGCCACCAGTGACTCCACTAGGAATCCCTACAATGAGCAGTTCTTC.

This clonotype showed up just once. The V and J genes are TRBV18 and TRBJ2-1, with D perhaps matching TRBD2 (6 bases). The V end lost 2 bases, the J end lost 7 bases, and 9 bases lay between the germline ends. CDR1 and CDR2 from the germline V gene are KGHSH and LQKENI. CDR3 size: 13 residues. CDR3 loop: CASSPESGNEQFF. Here the CDR3 DNA reads TGTGCCAGCTCACCAGAAAGCGGGAATGAGCAGTTCTTC.

The chain uses TRBV20-1 and TRBJ2-7; D remains ambiguous. Germline V CDR1 and CDR2: DFQATT, SNEGSKA (reference sequence). V dropped 3 bases and J dropped 9 bases, with 15 bases sitting between them. The CDR3 runs to 12 residues. The CDR3, as DNA: TGCAGTGCTAGCCCTCCCCGAGAAGGGCAGTACTTC. Its translation is CSASPPREGQYF.

This clonotype was found a few times. The rearrangement joins TRBV20-1 to TRBJ1-2, with a tentative D call TRBD1 (5 bases). This CDR3 comprises 12 residues. Germline V gene data show CDR1 as DFQATT and CDR2 as SNEGSKA (reference sequence). V shed 3 bases and J shed 4 bases, with 9 bases lying between them. The CDR3 reads CSASPGGYGYTF. The CDR3 coding sequence is TGCAGTGCTAGCCCCGGGGGCTATGGCTACACCTTC.

The chain employs TRBV23-1 and TRBJ1-6; D not resolved. TRBV23-1 is reported as an ORF; its role is uncertain. CDR3 size: 14 residues. Trimming stripped 10 bases from V and 10 bases from J, with 20 bases between. The CDR3 sequence: CANSLLRRSSPLHF. The DNA of the CDR3 is TGCGCCAACAGCCTTCTGAGGAGGAGCTCACCCCTCCACTTT.

At least ten counts were recorded for this clonotype. This sequence joins TRBV15 and TRBJ1-6; the match to TRBD1 covers 7 bases. The CDR3 consists of 16 residues. V trimming: 0 bases; J trimming: 6 bases; junction bases outside the gene matches: 5. CDR1 LNHNV and CDR2 YYDKDF come from the germline V gene (reference sequence). The CDR3 coding sequence is TGTGCCACCAGCAGAGATCTTGGGACAGCTAATTCACCCCTCCACTTT. Translated, it gives CATSRDLGTANSPLHF.

This clonotype was detected many times. This chain connects TRBV25-1 to TRBJ1-1; 8 bases agree with TRBD1. CDR1 is MGHDK and CDR2 is SYGVNS in the germline V gene. The junction had 1 base not matched to a gene; V was cut back by 6 bases and J by 1 base. This CDR3 spans 13 amino acids. CDR3 in amino acids: CASRDRANTEAFF. CDR3 nucleotide sequence: TGTGCCAGCAGGGACAGGGCGAACACTGAAGCTTTCTTT.

For this clonotype: Just one base apart from a much larger clone, this may be a read error. The V gene is TRBV29-1, the J gene TRBJ2-3; D is unresolved. The CDR3 length is 13 residues. The V end was cut by 3 bases, the J end by 4 bases, with 11 bases between. Per germline, CDR1 SQVTM and CDR2 ANQGSEA. The CDR3 spells CSVESDSSDTQYF. CDR3 nucleotides: TGCAGCGTTGAGTCAGATAGCTCAGATACGCAGTATTTT.

There are many counts of this clonotype. One junction end disagrees with the germline gene, perhaps due to a read error. The V call is TRBV12-5, the J call TRBJ2-1, with 9 bases fitting TRBD2. The CDR3 is made up of 12 amino acids. Germline CDR1 is LGHNT and CDR2 is FRNRAP. CDR3 loop: CASGASGTSMLF. The CDR3 DNA is TGTGCTAGTGGTGCGTCCGGGACTAGCATGCTCTTC. The variable domain in full, completed from reference TRBV12-5 and TRBJ2-1, reads DARVTQTPRHKVTEMGQEVTMRCQPILGHNTVFWYRQTMMQGLELLAYFRNRAPLDDSGMPKDRFSAEMPDATLATLKIQPSEPRDSAVYFCASGASGTSMLFGPGTRLTVL.

The rearrangement links TRBV30 to TRBJ2-1, with D tentatively TRBD2 (6 bases). The CDR3 extends over 14 amino acids. The germline CDR1 and CDR2 sequences are GTSNPN and SVGIG (reference sequence). V lost 2 bases to trimming and J lost 3 bases, with 11 bases between them. The DNA of the CDR3 is TGTGCCTGGAGTCTTAGCGGATTCTACAATGAGCAGTTCTTC. This encodes CAWSLSGFYNEQFF.

The gene calls are TRBV7-8 and TRBJ2-6, with D hard to call. The CDR3 runs to 18 residues. Germline values: CDR1 SGHVS, CDR2 FQNEAQ. The V end lost 1 base, the J end lost 0 bases, and 13 bases lay between the germline ends. CDR3 sequence: CASSLEAGDLSGANVLTF. The CDR3 DNA reads TGTGCCAGCAGCTTAGAAGCAGGAGACCTCTCTGGGGCCAACGTCCTGACTTTC.

The chain links TRBV20-1 to TRBJ1-1; possibly TRBD1 for D (6 bases). Germline V gene sequence: CDR1 DFQATT, CDR2 SNEGSKA (reference sequence). The CDR3 spans 14 residues. The germline V and J ends were trimmed by 1 base and 4 bases, with 13 bases remaining between them. DNA of the CDR3: TGCAGTGCTAGAGGAAGCGGGGGCTTCACTGAAGCTTTCTTT. Amino acids: CSARGSGGFTEAFF.

This clonotype was detected ten times or more. The chain combines TRBV4-2 with TRBJ2-3; TRBD1 matches 10 bases. After removal of 0 bases from V and 3 bases from J, the junction contained 12 bases not matched to a gene. The V gene's germline CDR1 is LGHNA and CDR2 YNFKEQ. The CDR3 totals 19 residues. The CDR3 nucleotides are TGTGCCAGCAGCCAAGAGAGAGGTTCCCGGGACAGGGGTACAGATACGCAGTATTTT. It is translated as CASSQERGSRDRGTDTQYF.

This rearrangement joins TRBV7-3 to TRBJ2-2; TRBD2 matches 11 bases. Germline trimming cut 2 bases from V and 1 base from J; bases unmatched to any gene: 3. CDR1 and CDR2 from the germline V gene are SGHTA and FQGTGA. The CDR3 is made up of 17 amino acids. The CDR3 loop is CASSLLAGGLNTGELFF. DNA for the CDR3: TGTGCCAGCAGCTTACTAGCGGGAGGATTGAACACCGGGGAGCTGTTTTTT. Full variable domain (outside the CDR3, taken from reference TRBV7-3 and TRBJ2-2): GAGVSQTPSNKVTEKGKYVELRCDPISGHTALYWYRQSLGQGPEFLIYFQGTGAADDSGLPNDRFFAVRPEGSVSTLKIQRTERGDSAVYLCASSLLAGGLNTGELFFGEGSRLTVL.

This clonotype has at least ten counts. The chain joins TRBV6-6 to TRBJ1-1, with 9 bases identical to TRBD1. Germline V lookup: CDR1 MNHNY, CDR2 SVGAGI (reference sequence). V lost 7 bases and J lost 5; bases outside the gene matches: 5. This CDR3 region has 13 residues. The CDR3 is CASKETGGTEAFF. CDR3 nucleotides: TGTGCCAGCAAAGAGACAGGGGGGACTGAAGCTTTCTTT.

The chain combines TRBV9 with TRBJ1-1; 7 positions agree with TRBD1. The CDR3 is 14 residues long. The germline CDR1 and CDR2 sequences are SGDLS and YYNGEE. V was pared by 1 base and J by 4 bases, with 4 bases of the junction left unmatched. The CDR3: CASSVLTGSTEAFF. CDR3 in DNA: TGTGCCAGCAGCGTATTGACAGGGAGCACTGAAGCTTTCTTT.

This clonotype was counted ten times or more. The genes are TRBV4-2 and TRBJ2-3; 14 nucleotides match TRBD2. Germline CDR1 reads LGHNA; CDR2 reads YNFKEQ. This CDR3 is built from 16 residues. Trimming took 3 bases from V and 1 from J; bases not matched to a gene: 0. The CDR3, as DNA: TGTGCCAGCAGCCAGGGACTAGCGGGAGGCACAGATACGCAGTATTTT. The encoded protein is CASSQGLAGGTDTQYF.

The chain is built from TRBV29-1 and TRBJ1-4; no definite D call. Germline values: CDR1 SQVTM, CDR2 ANQGSEA. This CDR3 region has 12 residues. CDR3: CGGRAANEKLFF. The CDR3 DNA follows: TGCGGCGGGAGGGCAGCCAATGAAAAACTGTTTTTT.

This clonotype was picked up a small number of times. V and J are TRBV21-1 and TRBJ1-1; TRBD1 is the table's D call and was not checked against the DNA. TRBV21-1 is listed as a pseudogene. The CDR3 runs to 14 residues. CDR3 bases: TGTGCCAGCACCCGACAGGGGAAGAACACTGAAGCTTTCTTT. Its protein product is CASTRQGKNTEAFF.

This clonotype was detected many times. This sequence joins TRBV20-1 and TRBJ2-1; no reliable D call. Trimming took off 0 bases at V and 5 bases at J, with 8 bases between the two ends. Germline V gene data show CDR1 as DFQATT and CDR2 as SNEGSKA (reference sequence). The CDR3 contains 13 residues. The CDR3 protein is CSARDSNNNEQFF. In DNA form, the CDR3 reads TGCAGTGCTAGAGATAGTAACAACAATGAGCAGTTCTTC.

This sequence joins TRBV27 and TRBJ2-4, with a tentative D call TRBD1 (6 bases). Germline CDR1 MNHEY, CDR2 SMNVEV (reference sequence). This CDR3 is 15 amino acids long. V lost 5 bases and J lost 9, with 20 bases in between. This CDR3 is CASSLQGTRGPIQYF. In DNA, the CDR3 is TGTGCCAGCAGTCTTCAGGGGACCAGGGGTCCCATTCAGTACTTC.

In this sample, this clonotype turned up a few times. This chain links TRBV20-1 with TRBJ2-3; D remains ambiguous. Looked up from germline, CDR1 is DFQATT and CDR2 is SNEGSKA (reference sequence). CDR3 length: 13 amino acids. The ends were cut back, 6 bases at V and 1 base at J, with 11 bases in the middle. CDR3 sequence reads: CSAVAAGTDTQYF. The CDR3 coding sequence is TGCAGTGCCGTTGCCGCGGGCACAGATACGCAGTATTTT.